This T cell receptor beta chain was recovered during a study of blood T cells in healthy people across ages (dated by TCRdb to between 2014 and 2017). Broadly, across the study: In model experiments, template switching captured roughly one uniquely barcoded TCR beta cDNA molecule for every two T cells. To avoid experimental bias, donors of different ages were randomly spread across the sequencing lanes. The donors were divided into four age groups: young (average around 16 years), middle-aged (approximately 39), aged (62) and long-lived (around 87). Using deep sequencing normalized with unique cDNA molecular identifiers, the study measured how TCR beta repertoire diversity changes with age. For two donors (one aged 18 to 29 and one aged 80 or older), the study analyzed two additional independent replicas of 1 million unique cDNA reads from the same blood draw. What the work shows at the level of the full study, not this receptor alone: Estimates of total diversity from one million sequenced T cells were regarded as lower bounds and underestimates. Compared with the aged group, the long-lived group had more naive CD4+ T cells, fewer expanded clones and increased TCR diversity, a pattern suggesting age selection. Since profiling was done on bulk unsorted PBMCs, naive and antigen-experienced compartments could not be conclusively compared. Observed TCR beta diversity per million T cells fell roughly linearly with age, and a significant reduction was already apparent by age roughly 40. Because the CMV infection status of the donors was unknown, age-related changes in expanded clonotypes may potentially have been confounded. There was a strong correlation between observed TCR beta diversity and the percentage of naive T cells measured by flow cytometry.

About this clonotype itself: This clone's antigen is unknown. No clone much larger than this one lies a single base away; base qualities are absent.

CDR1 and CDR2 are read off the germline V gene (reference sequence) as DFQATT and SNEGSKA. V is clipped by 4 bases and J by 0 bases, and the sequence between their germline boundaries is 13 bases long. The CDR3 runs 15 amino acids, cysteine and phenylalanine included. Of the read, only the CDR3 DNA is kept; its 45 bases are in frame from base 1. Systemically healthy Caucasian individuals from Russia, around 38 in total and aged about 6 to 95 years, were included as donors. Approximately 9.7 milliliters of peripheral blood were drawn from each donor into EDTA-treated Vacutainer tubes. Ficoll-Paque density-gradient centrifugation was used to isolate PBMCs, with at least 6.5 million per sample. Trizol reagent was used to extract total RNA from the PBMCs, yielding at least 5.5 micrograms per sample. The percentages of naive CD45RAhigh/CD27high T cells were determined by flow cytometry on a PBMC aliquot from every donor.

The receptor library was made with 5' RACE. Instrument used: Illumina HiSeq 2500. A second 7 to 11 cycle PCR used a sample-barcoded 5' primer and a J-beta primer mix. A template-switch 5' adaptor carrying 12 random nucleotides introduced a unique molecular identifier onto each TCR beta cDNA molecule. Each sample yielded at least 2.5 million CDR3-containing paired-end reads. The Mint cDNA synthesis kit, primed by a TRBC-specific oligonucleotide, was used to synthesize first-strand cDNA from all RNA. Following uracil-DNA glycosylase treatment, a first 18-cycle PCR with universal primers M1SS and BC2_uni_R was performed on all cDNA. As for how the authors treated the data: Each sample was normalized by randomly selecting 1 million high-quality reads, each carrying a distinct molecular identifier. Instead of being binned into consensus sequences, reads with shared molecular identifiers were discarded. MiTCR, set to a Q25 quality threshold and the strictest error-elimination algorithm, was used for CDR3 identification, clonotype clustering and error correction. Lower-bound total TCR beta diversity was estimated with a nonparametric unseen species model using Euler transformation. The public reads were run again by TCRdb, first through fastp at Q25 and then through MiXCR, and only productive beta chains were kept. Merged by CDR3 protein, the rows form single entries marked with the most common genes and DNA. The V and J calls come from TCRdb's annotation, not from the publication. Within this sample are some 860,000 distinct CDR3 sequences, with roughly 56% of them counted one time only. Roughly 25% of the sample is held by the ten biggest clonotypes.

The chain employs TRBV20-1 and TRBJ1-5, with the D gene not confidently named. The sequencing sample was made of blood. This clonotype was obtained from a man aged 40-49 years in good health. The DNA sequence is as follows: TGCAGTGCTAAGGAGTGGCGTAATAGCAATCAGCCCCAGCATTTT. This gives the protein CSAKEWRNSNQPQHF.